This TCR beta chain was recorded in a study of graft-versus-host responses after intestinal transplantation. In this sample, this clone turned up a few times. Antigen specificity is unknown. Germline lookup yields CDR1 ENHRY and CDR2 SYGVKD. This CDR3 has 14 amino acids. Trimming cost V 8 bases and J 1 base, with 12 bases left between them. Clones were sequenced by immunoSEQ multiplex PCR, and TCRdb holds only the in-frame ones, with some missing. The sample includes approximately 74,000 clones, roughly 90% of them seen just once. Overall study findings and caveats: Recipient marrow contained GvH clones, some of which appeared first in ileum or blood.

The V call is TRBV10-3, the J call TRBJ1-3; D might be TRBD1 (6 bases). The sequences come from PBMCs, collected 98 days after intestinal transplantation. The TCR originated in a human patient who received an intestinal transplant, so some T cells may come from the graft donor. In DNA, the CDR3 is TGTGCCATCGCCCCGGACAGTTCTGGAAACACCATATATTTT. As protein: CAIAPDSSGNTIYF.